One T cell receptor beta chain is described in this entry. Its antigen remains unknown. This CDR3 region has 17 residues. CDR1 is LNHNV, CDR2 YYDKDF, per germline (reference sequence). V was pared by 7 bases and J by 0 bases, with 22 bases between. The study took a few donor pairs, and their unstimulated naive, memory, effector memory and TEMRA subsets were sequenced. The data stem from a study of siplizumab effects on memory and regulatory T cells. Study-level findings and limits: In the presence of siplizumab, alloreactive sequences traceable to unstimulated CD4+ memory cells were significantly reduced. Naive T cells looked more diverse than memory cells and looked like major alloresponse contributors.

Clones were sequenced by immunoSEQ multiplex PCR, and TCRdb holds only the in-frame ones, with some missing. This sample yields over 45,000 clones, of which around 97% are seen a single time; about 1% belongs to the top ten. The chain carries TRBV15 and TRBJ2-7; perhaps D is TRBD1 or TRBD2 (6 bases each). This TCR was recovered from a human donor in good health. Sequencing was done on a sample of naive CD8+ T cells sorted from blood. The CDR3 region is CATTGGGVGGVSYEQYF. The CDR3 bases are TGTGCCACCACCGGGGGCGGTGTGGGAGGCGTCTCCTACGAGCAGTACTTC.